Each of the 27 T cell receptor beta chains below was sequenced from the same sample in a study of cytomegalovirus exposure and HLA in healthy donors. Profiled with immunoSEQ multiplex PCR; TCRdb holds only in-frame clones, not every one. The sample contains around 200,000 clones, about 81% of which appear only once. What was sequenced was PBMCs. The receptors originated from a woman in her twenties or thirties in good health and CMV-seronegative.

The chain combines TRBV10-2 with TRBJ1-1; 12 nucleotides match TRBD1. J was trimmed by 2 bases and V by 3 bases; bases with no gene match: 4. Germline loops: CDR1 WSHSY, CDR2 SAAADI. CDR3 length: 16 amino acids. CDR3 loop: CASSDPGQGANTEAFF. For the CDR3, the DNA is TGCGCCAGCAGTGACCCGGGACAGGGGGCAAACACTGAAGCTTTCTTT.

This clone was counted a single time. J is TRBJ1-2 and V is TRBV5-6; D possibly corresponds to TRBD1 (6 bases). Trimming removed 1 base from V and 1 base from J, with 20 bases in between. Germline V gene sequence: CDR1 SGHDT, CDR2 YYEEEE. CDR3 length: 18 residues. CDR3 DNA sequence: TGTGCCAGCAGCTTGTCGGGACAACAGAGCGGTTTTAACTATGGCTACACCTTC. Its protein product is CASSLSGQQSGFNYGYTF.

The chain carries TRBV7-3 and TRBJ2-7; the match to TRBD1 covers 8 bases. V lost 1 base and J lost 2; bases outside the gene matches: 4. The CDR3 is 15 residues long. Germline loops: CDR1 SGHTA, CDR2 FQGTGA. DNA of the CDR3: TGTGCCAGCAGCTTAAACGGCAGGGGGCCCTACGAGCAGTACTTC. Its translation: CASSLNGRGPYEQYF.

The V and J genes are TRBV18 and TRBJ1-2; the D gene is possibly TRBD1 (6 bases). V gave up 2 bases and J gave up 8 bases, with 15 bases separating them. Germline assignment: CDR1 KGHSH and CDR2 LQKENI. This CDR3 is 14 amino acids long. The CDR3 DNA is TGTGCCAGCTCACCATACAGGGCGATAGAGGGCTACACCTTC. Encoded protein: CASSPYRAIEGYTF.

This clone was recorded only once. The chain recombines TRBV10-1 with TRBJ2-2; unclear D gene. CDR1 is WNHNN and CDR2 is SYGVQD in the germline V gene (reference sequence). The length of the CDR3 is 14 residues. V was clipped by 4 bases and J by 2 bases, with 8 bases between them. This CDR3 is CASSGAVNTGELFF. DNA for the CDR3: TGCGCCAGCAGTGGTGCAGTTAACACCGGGGAGCTGTTTTTT.

This rearrangement joins TRBV4-1 to TRBJ1-2, with D uncertain. CDR3 length: 15 residues. Germline CDR1 MGHRA, CDR2 YSYEKL. V was clipped by 0 bases and J by 0 bases, with 8 bases between them. The CDR3 coding sequence is TGCGCCAGCAGCCAAGATTCGTTAGCTAACTATGGCTACACCTTC. Its translation: CASSQDSLANYGYTF.

The chain links TRBV7-2 to TRBJ1-5; D gene uncertain. V shed 3 bases and J shed 2 bases, with 5 bases lying between them. The length of the CDR3 is 13 residues. Germline V gene data show CDR1 as SGHTA and CDR2 as FQGNSA. In nucleotides, the CDR3 is TGTGCCAGCAGCTTTCCCGGCAATCAGCCCCAGCATTTT. Translation gives CASSFPGNQPQHF.

Only a few counts were recorded for this clone. The rearrangement links TRBV4-1 to TRBJ1-5; 8 bases are a match to TRBD1. V shed 4 bases, J shed 0 bases, and the junction held 5 bases outside the gene matches. Germline CDR1 is MGHRA and CDR2 is YSYEKL. The CDR3 runs 16 residues. CDR3 coding DNA: TGCGCCAGCAGCCTCTGGACAGGGAATAGCAATCAGCCCCAGCATTTT. This encodes CASSLWTGNSNQPQHF.

The V gene is TRBV28, the J gene TRBJ1-6; 8 positions match TRBD1. The length of the CDR3 is 14 residues. Germline-derived CDR1 and CDR2 are MDHEN and SYDVKM. The trim removed 6 bases at V and 10 bases at J, leaving 8 bases unmatched. The CDR3 loop is CASSWTGSTSPLHF. The DNA of the CDR3 is TGTGCCAGCAGCTGGACAGGGTCGACCTCACCCCTCCACTTT.

The chain is built from TRBV27 and TRBJ2-3, with TRBD2 matching 9 bases. CDR3 length: 16 amino acids. With V trimmed by 8 bases and J by 4 bases, 13 bases remained unmatched. CDR1 is MNHEY and CDR2 is SMNVEV in the germline V gene (reference sequence). The CDR3 protein is CASSPLAGRVADTQYF. The CDR3 coding sequence is TGTGCCAGCTCTCCTCTAGCGGGAAGAGTAGCAGATACGCAGTATTTT.

There are a few counts of this clone. V gene TRBV9 combines with J gene TRBJ1-2; D unresolved. Germline loops: CDR1 SGDLS, CDR2 YYNGEE. Trimming took off 0 bases at V and 6 bases at J, with 12 bases between the two ends. This CDR3 comprises 14 residues. CDR3 region: CASSVAQTPNGYTF. DNA for the CDR3: TGTGCCAGCAGCGTAGCTCAGACTCCTAATGGCTACACCTTC.

This chain connects TRBV7-8 to TRBJ1-2, with a possible D match to TRBD1 (5 bases). Per the germline V gene, CDR1 is SGHVS and CDR2 is FQNEAQ. V was shortened by 1 base and J by 3 bases, with 6 bases between the two germline ends. The CDR3 has 13 residues. DNA of the CDR3: TGTGCCAGCAGCTTAGGCAGGGACTATGGCTACACCTTC. Residues: CASSLGRDYGYTF.

The chain employs TRBV6-5 and TRBJ2-1, with 10 bases matching TRBD2. Germline assignment: CDR1 MNHEY and CDR2 SVGAGI. V dropped 2 bases and J dropped 7; count of bases not matched to a gene: 5. The CDR3 runs 15 residues. CDR3 nucleotides: TGTGCCAGCAGTTACGAGCGGGAGGGCCGGAATGAGCAGTTCTTC. Its protein product is CASSYEREGRNEQFF.

In regard to this clone: With a much larger clone just one base away, this may be a read error. This sample includes further DNA sequences coding for the same CDR3. V gene TRBV7-6 combines with J gene TRBJ2-1; the D is unclear. CDR1 SGHVS and CDR2 FNYEAQ come from the germline V gene. The CDR3 totals 13 residues. Trimming removed 2 bases from V and 3 bases from J, with 5 bases in between. DNA for the CDR3: TGTGCCAGCAGCTTATCCAGCTACAATGAGCAGTTCTTC. This encodes CASSLSSYNEQFF.

The genes are TRBV11-3 and TRBJ2-2; TRBD2 aligns across 11 bases. In germline, CDR1 is SGHNT, CDR2 YENEEA. The CDR3 consists of 16 residues. Losses at the gene ends were 5 bases for V and 4 bases for J; bases not matched to a gene: 6. This chain's CDR3 is CASSLLAGGLTGELFF. The CDR3 region has the DNA TGTGCCAGCAGCCTTCTAGCGGGAGGTCTCACCGGGGAGCTGTTTTTT.

Only one count was recorded for this clone. The chain is built from TRBV7-8 and TRBJ2-7, with 10 bases aligning to TRBD2. The germline V gene encodes CDR1 SGHVS and CDR2 FQNEAQ. The CDR3 is 17 residues long. V dropped 3 bases and J dropped 2; count of bases not matched to a gene: 10. The CDR3 loop reads CASSFATGLASPYEQYF. The CDR3 DNA reads as TGTGCCAGCAGCTTTGCGACGGGACTAGCGAGTCCCTACGAGCAGTACTTC. Full variable domain (rest looked up from reference TRBV7-8 and TRBJ2-7): GAGVSQSPRYKVAKRGQDVALRCDPISGHVSLFWYQQALGQGPEFLTYFQNEAQLDKSGLPSDRFFAERPEGSVSTLKIQRTQQEDSAVYLCASSFATGLASPYEQYFGPGTRLTVT.

This clone was detected only once. The rearrangement uses TRBV7-3 and TRBJ2-3, with TRBD2 matching 8 bases. With 6 bases clipped from V and 4 bases from J, the junction kept 6 bases outside the gene matches. Germline loops: CDR1 SGHTA, CDR2 FQGTGA. This CDR3 region has 14 residues. CDR3 nucleotides: TGTGCCAGCAGTACCGGGACTAGTGCAGATACGCAGTATTTT. It codes for CASSTGTSADTQYF.

This chain connects TRBV6-1 to TRBJ2-7; 7 bases agree with TRBD1. V was clipped by 7 bases and J by 5 bases; unmatched bases: 8. CDR1 is MNHNS and CDR2 is SASEGT in the germline V gene. The CDR3 loop spans 13 amino acids. Here the CDR3 DNA reads TGTGCCAGCATGAGGGGGCGTGCGGACGAGCAGTACTTC. Its protein product is CASMRGRADEQYF.

The V and J genes are TRBV9 and TRBJ2-5; D is uncertain. The V gene lost 0 bases and the J gene lost 4 bases, with 10 bases spanning the gap. CDR3 length equals 14 residues. Germline V lookup: CDR1 SGDLS, CDR2 YYNGEE. Written as DNA, the CDR3 is TGTGCCAGCAGCGTAGCTCTCTCCTCAGAGACCCAGTACTTC. This translates into CASSVALSSETQYF.

Ten or more counts support this clone. The chain has TRBV19 and TRBJ1-2; 11 positions agree with TRBD1. This CDR3 is built from 15 residues. Germline lookup yields CDR1 LNHDA and CDR2 SQIVND (reference sequence). V gave up 1 base and J gave up 5 bases; unmatched junction bases: 3. CDR3 in amino acids: CASSIAGTGGYGYTF. In nucleotides, the CDR3 is TGTGCCAGTAGTATAGCAGGGACAGGGGGATATGGCTACACCTTC.

This clone appeared a few times. This chain joins TRBV5-4 and TRBJ1-5; D unresolved. The CDR3 has 13 amino acids. Trimming removed 6 bases at V and 3 bases at J, with 10 bases between. Germline-derived CDR1 and CDR2 are SGHNT and YYREEE (reference sequence). CDR3 nucleotides: TGTGCCAGCACCCAGATTGTCAATCAGCCCCAGCATTTT. Translating gives CASTQIVNQPQHF.

The genes are TRBV5-4 and TRBJ1-2; 8 bases fit TRBD1. V lost 3 bases to trimming and J lost 2 bases; unmatched junction nucleotides: 9. The CDR3 runs 16 residues. Germline-derived CDR1 and CDR2 are SGHNT and YYREEE (reference sequence). Here the CDR3 DNA reads TGTGCCAGCAGCTCAGGGGGCCGAGTGGGAAACTATGGCTACACCTTC. This codes for CASSSGGRVGNYGYTF.

The rearrangement uses TRBV10-1 and TRBJ2-1; 14 bases are shared with TRBD2. Germline V gives CDR1 WNHNN, CDR2 SYGVQD (reference sequence). V was pared by 6 bases and J by 8 bases, with 9 bases of the junction left unmatched. The CDR3 is 16 amino acids. This chain's CDR3 is CASRIGLAGGNDEQFF. For the CDR3, the DNA is TGCGCCAGCAGGATAGGACTAGCGGGAGGAAATGATGAGCAGTTCTTC.

The chain links TRBV5-1 to TRBJ2-2; TRBD2 matches 7 bases. The germline V gene encodes CDR1 SGHRS and CDR2 YFSETQ. V shed 0 bases, J shed 1 base, and the junction held 3 bases outside the gene matches. The length of the CDR3 is 16 residues. The CDR3 reads CASSLVLAENTGELFF. CDR3 in DNA: TGCGCCAGCAGCTTGGTTCTAGCGGAGAACACCGGGGAGCTGTTTTTT.

V and J are TRBV4-1 and TRBJ2-6; D is uncertain. The ends were cut back, 2 bases at V and 4 bases at J, with 15 bases in the middle. CDR1 and CDR2 from the germline V gene are MGHRA and YSYEKL. The CDR3 is made up of 17 amino acids. The CDR3 sequence is CASSQPSGFGGANVLTF. The CDR3 region has the DNA TGCGCCAGCAGCCAACCATCCGGGTTTGGCGGGGCCAACGTCCTGACTTTC.

The gene calls are TRBV7-3 and TRBJ2-7, with 8 bases identical to TRBD2. The CDR3 loop spans 16 amino acids. The germline gives CDR1 SGHTA, CDR2 FQGTGA. V lost 0 bases and J lost 6; bases outside the gene matches: 10. The DNA for the CDR3 is TGTGCCAGCAGCTTAACGGTTGGGGTAGCGGGGAGCGAGCAGTACTTC. Its translation: CASSLTVGVAGSEQYF. Full variable domain (outside the CDR3, taken from reference TRBV7-3 and TRBJ2-7): GAGVSQTPSNKVTEKGKYVELRCDPISGHTALYWYRQSLGQGPEFLIYFQGTGAADDSGLPNDRFFAVRPEGSVSTLKIQRTERGDSAVYLCASSLTVGVAGSEQYFGPGTRLTVT.

The chain uses TRBV7-2 and TRBJ2-7; 8 bases map to TRBD2. Per germline, CDR1 SGHTA and CDR2 FQGNSA. V dropped 6 bases and J dropped 1; count of bases not matched to a gene: 8. CDR3 length equals 15 residues. The CDR3 protein is CASSYTSGRSYEQYF. The CDR3 nucleotides are TGTGCCAGCAGTTATACTAGCGGCCGATCCTACGAGCAGTACTTC.